The 28 T cell receptor beta chains below come from one sample, sequenced in a study of blood T cell repertoires in COVID-19. Generated by immunoSEQ multiplex PCR, the TCRdb table keeps only in-frame clones and is missing some. The table includes 150,000 or so clones, 77% detected once. Sequenced material: peripheral blood. These receptors were taken from a woman in her 50s with active or convalescent COVID-19.

This clone was seen only a few times. The gene calls are TRBV19 and TRBJ1-2; D perhaps matches TRBD1 (6 bases). V gave up 9 bases and J gave up 1 base, with 18 bases separating them. The CDR3 is made up of 15 amino acids. The V gene's germline CDR1 is LNHDA and CDR2 SQIVND (reference sequence). The CDR3 nucleotides read TGTGCCAGCGCAGATCAGGCACAGGGTAACTATGGCTACACCTTC. This translates into CASADQAQGNYGYTF.

V gene TRBV19 combines with J gene TRBJ2-5, with TRBD2 matching over 9 bases. Germline trimming cut 5 bases from V and 2 bases from J; bases unmatched to any gene: 12. The CDR3 sequence is 17 residues long. In germline, CDR1 is LNHDA, CDR2 SQIVND (reference sequence). The CDR3 region is CASSPRPRTSEQETQYF. For the CDR3, the DNA is TGTGCCAGTAGTCCACGCCCCCGGACTAGCGAACAAGAGACCCAGTACTTC.

The gene calls are TRBV7-8 and TRBJ2-7, with 10 bases matching TRBD1. This CDR3 region has 17 residues. V was pared by 7 bases and J by 0 bases, with 12 bases of the junction left unmatched. Germline values: CDR1 SGHVS, CDR2 FQNEAQ. As DNA, the CDR3 is TGTGCCAGCATGGAGAGTCTACGGGACAGGGGCTCCTACGAGCAGTACTTC. It is translated as CASMESLRDRGSYEQYF.

This clone was seen a few times. The rearrangement uses TRBV27 and TRBJ1-6; a weak D match, TRBD1 (5 bases). The V gene lost 6 bases and the J gene lost 7 bases, with 13 bases spanning the gap. The length of the CDR3 is 14 residues. Germline-derived CDR1 and CDR2 are MNHEY and SMNVEV (reference sequence). Here the CDR3 reads CASSPPGWNSPLHF. CDR3 bases: TGTGCCAGCAGCCCGCCAGGGTGGAATTCACCCCTCCACTTT.

This rearrangement joins TRBV7-8 to TRBJ1-5; TRBD1 aligns across 7 bases. Germline V gives CDR1 SGHVS, CDR2 FQNEAQ. The CDR3 loop spans 15 amino acids. After removal of 0 bases from V and 6 bases from J, the junction contained 5 bases not matched to a gene. The chain's CDR3 is CASSLATGVGQPQHF. The CDR3 region has the DNA TGTGCCAGCAGCTTAGCTACAGGGGTAGGTCAGCCCCAGCATTTT.

This chain uses TRBV9 with TRBJ1-1; D ambiguous. The V end was cut by 0 bases, the J end by 2 bases, with 8 bases between. There are 14 residues in the CDR3. Looked up from germline, CDR1 is SGDLS and CDR2 is YYNGEE. The CDR3 reads CASSVAGKNTEAFF. In DNA, the CDR3 is TGTGCCAGCAGCGTAGCGGGGAAAAACACTGAAGCTTTCTTT.

The chain uses TRBV21-1 and TRBJ1-1; the table's D call of TRBD1 was not tested on the DNA. TRBV21-1 is flagged as a pseudogene. There are 14 residues in the CDR3. CDR3 sequence reads: CASSYRGGNTEAFF. The CDR3 coding sequence is TGTGCCAGCAGCTACCGAGGGGGGAACACTGAAGCTTTCTTT.

This clone was seen a single time. The chain is built from TRBV7-6 and TRBJ1-5; 11 positions agree with TRBD1. With V trimmed by 5 bases and J by 0 bases, 9 bases remained unmatched. Germline CDR1 and CDR2: SGHVS and FNYEAQ. The CDR3 runs 18 residues. The CDR3 coding sequence is TGTGCCAGCAGCCCTTGGACAGGGGGCCCGGCTAGCAATCAGCCCCAGCATTTT. It is translated as CASSPWTGGPASNQPQHF. The full variable domain, with the rest looked up from reference TRBV7-6 and TRBJ1-5, is GAGVSQSPRYKVTKRGQDVALRCDPISGHVSLYWYRQALGQGPEFLTYFNYEAQQDKSGLPNDRFSAERPEGSISTLTIQRTEQRDSAMYRCASSPWTGGPASNQPQHFGDGTRLSIL.

The V call is TRBV5-4, the J call TRBJ1-1; D remains unclear. Germline-derived CDR1 and CDR2 are SGHNT and YYREEE (reference sequence). This CDR3 comprises 13 residues. Trimming shortened V by 0 bases and J by 3 bases, and 6 bases separated the two germline ends. CDR3 in amino acids: CASSLDTYTEAFF. CDR3 in DNA: TGTGCCAGCAGCTTGGACACCTACACTGAAGCTTTCTTT.

The rearrangement uses TRBV7-9 and TRBJ2-2; unclear D gene. The CDR3 extends over 13 amino acids. CDR1 and CDR2 from the germline V gene are SEHNR and FQNEAQ (reference sequence). The germline V and J ends were trimmed by 1 base and 6 bases, with 6 bases remaining between them. The CDR3 protein is CASSLVSPGELFF. The CDR3 bases are TGTGCCAGCAGCTTAGTGTCTCCCGGGGAGCTGTTTTTT.

The chain combines TRBV4-2 with TRBJ1-4, with D possibly TRBD1 on 5 matching bases. The CDR3 is 14 residues long. Trimming stripped 1 base from V and 7 bases from J, with 10 bases between. Per the germline V gene, CDR1 is LGHNA and CDR2 is YNFKEQ. CDR3 residues: CASSQAVGGEKLFF. In DNA, the CDR3 is TGTGCCAGCAGCCAAGCAGTGGGGGGTGAAAAACTGTTTTTT.

This clone was seen more than once but under ten times. The chain couples TRBV13 to TRBJ2-2; D not certain. CDR1 and CDR2 (germline): PRHDT, FYEKMQ (reference sequence). Trimming removed 3 bases from V and 5 bases from J, with 13 bases in between. There are 15 residues in the CDR3. The CDR3 DNA follows: TGTGCCAGCAGCTTCGCCGGCCAGACAACCGGGGAGCTGTTTTTT. This sequence encodes CASSFAGQTTGELFF.

This chain links TRBV27 with TRBJ2-7, with 7 bases matching TRBD2. V lost 2 bases, J lost 5 bases, and 12 bases stayed unmatched. Per germline, CDR1 MNHEY and CDR2 SMNVEV (reference sequence). CDR3 length: 16 amino acids. The DNA of the CDR3 is TGTGCCAGCAGTTTAGCGGGGGACGGGAGTTTGGACGAGCAGTACTTC. Translated, it gives CASSLAGDGSLDEQYF.

This chain links TRBV2 with TRBJ2-3, with TRBD2 identical over 8 bases. V lost 5 bases and J lost 3; bases outside the gene matches: 7. This CDR3 region has 15 residues. Germline CDR1 and CDR2: SNHLY and FYNNEI. CDR3 DNA sequence: TGTGCCAGCAGTTTTAGCGGGATAGGAACAGATACGCAGTATTTT. This codes for CASSFSGIGTDTQYF. Filled out from reference TRBV2 and TRBJ2-3, the complete variable domain reads EPEVTQTPSHQVTQMGQEVILRCVPISNHLYFYWYRQILGQKVEFLVSFYNNEISEKSEIFDDQFSVERPDGSNFTLKIRSTKLEDSAMYFCASSFSGIGTDTQYFGPGTRLTVL.

This clone was counted between two and nine times. This rearrangement joins TRBV28 to TRBJ1-4; D uncertain. Trimming removed 6 bases from V and 6 bases from J, with 17 bases in between. The CDR3 is made up of 15 amino acids. Germline CDR1 reads MDHEN; CDR2 reads SYDVKM. The CDR3 bases are TGTGCCAGCAGGCGCCCTGGCCCCCGGGATGAAAAACTGTTTTTT. This codes for CASRRPGPRDEKLFF.

The chain has TRBV4-3 and TRBJ2-5; D not resolved. Germline V lookup: CDR1 LGHNA, CDR2 YSLEER. V gave up 0 bases and J gave up 5 bases, with 10 bases separating them. This CDR3 spans 14 amino acids. The CDR3 protein is CASSQDPYTETQYF. DNA for the CDR3: TGCGCCAGCAGCCAAGATCCCTATACGGAGACCCAGTACTTC.

This clone was counted a few times. The CDR3 bases are TGTGCCAGCAGCTTAGGGACAGGGCCTCAGCCCCAGCATTTT. Translated, it gives CASSLGTGPQPQHF. The chain carries TRBV7-8 and TRBJ1-5; 8 bases match TRBD1. The CDR3 has 14 amino acids. The V gene's germline CDR1 is SGHVS and CDR2 FQNEAQ. The J segment lost 6 bases and the V segment lost 1 base, leaving 2 bases of the junction unmatched.

The chain links TRBV11-2 to TRBJ2-1, with 10 bases fitting TRBD2. The ends lost 1 base at V and 8 bases at J; junction bases unmatched: 8. The germline V gene has CDR1 SGHAT and CDR2 FQNNGV. This CDR3 has 16 amino acids. CDR3 sequence: CASSLVGTSVLDEQFF. CDR3 coding DNA: TGTGCCAGCAGCTTAGTCGGGACTAGCGTTTTGGATGAGCAGTTCTTC.

This chain links TRBV7-2 with TRBJ1-1; possible D gene TRBD1, 5 bases. Trimming stripped 3 bases from V and 6 bases from J, with 17 bases between. The CDR3 sequence is 15 residues long. The germline V gene encodes CDR1 SGHTA and CDR2 FQGNSA. This CDR3 is CASSFGRRGWAEAFF. CDR3 nucleotides: TGTGCCAGCAGCTTTGGGCGTAGGGGATGGGCTGAAGCTTTCTTT.

CDR3 amino acids: CASSTQVHGDYGYTF. Written as DNA, the CDR3 is TGTGCCAGTAGTACTCAAGTACATGGAGACTATGGCTACACCTTC. The rearrangement uses TRBV19 and TRBJ1-2, with no clear D. The germline V gene encodes CDR1 LNHDA and CDR2 SQIVND (reference sequence). This CDR3 has 15 amino acids. With 4 bases removed from V and 3 bases from J, the gap between germline ends came to 15 bases.

The chain couples TRBV18 to TRBJ2-2; TRBD1 matches 8 bases. The CDR3 covers 18 residues. With V trimmed by 3 bases and J by 6 bases, 15 bases remained unmatched. From germline, CDR1 is KGHSH and CDR2 LQKENI. The CDR3 DNA sequence: TGTGCCAGCTCACCCAAATCCATTAAATTACAGGGGGCCGGGGAGCTGTTTTTT. It yields the protein CASSPKSIKLQGAGELFF.

The rearrangement joins TRBV9 to TRBJ2-1; 10 nucleotides line up with TRBD1. Germline V gene sequence: CDR1 SGDLS, CDR2 YYNGEE. V lost 4 bases and J lost 7; bases outside the gene matches: 11. This CDR3 has 16 residues. This CDR3 reads CASSPRGDRGRNEQFF. For the CDR3, the DNA is TGTGCCAGCAGCCCCCGAGGGGACAGGGGTAGGAATGAGCAGTTCTTC.

J is TRBJ2-7 and V is TRBV5-8; 12 nucleotides match TRBD1. The length of the CDR3 is 16 residues. Looked up from germline, CDR1 is SGHTS and CDR2 is YDEGEE. Trimming took 4 bases from V and 4 from J; bases not matched to a gene: 9. CDR3 nucleotides: TGTGCCAGCAGCCTCGGTAGGGGACAGGGGGCTTACGAGCAGTACTTC. This sequence encodes CASSLGRGQGAYEQYF.

This chain connects TRBV2 to TRBJ1-1; 8 bases are shared with TRBD1. The CDR3 extends over 15 amino acids. Trimming at V came to 8 bases and at J to 1 base, leaving 9 bases not matched to a gene. Germline CDR1 SNHLY, CDR2 FYNNEI. The CDR3 DNA sequence: TGTGCCAGCCGATATGAGGACAGGGCGAACACTGAAGCTTTCTTT. Translated: CASRYEDRANTEAFF.

The V call is TRBV7-8, the J call TRBJ1-3; 8 nucleotides align to TRBD1. Trimming at V came to 3 bases and at J to 3 bases, leaving 7 bases not matched to a gene. Germline assignment: CDR1 SGHVS and CDR2 FQNEAQ. This CDR3 is built from 16 residues. The CDR3 region has the DNA TGTGCCAGCAGCTTCGGAGGACAGGGAAGTGGAAACACCATATATTTT. Translating gives CASSFGGQGSGNTIYF.

This clone turned up a few times. This chain connects TRBV19 to TRBJ1-2; weak D call: TRBD1 (5 bases). Germline CDR1 reads LNHDA; CDR2 reads SQIVND (reference sequence). Trimming took 3 bases from V and 1 from J, leaving 12 bases between them. CDR3 size: 15 residues. The DNA for the CDR3 is TGTGCCAGTAGTATTGGGGCAGCGATTAACTATGGCTACACCTTC. Protein: CASSIGAAINYGYTF. The complete variable domain, with remaining parts taken from reference TRBV19 and TRBJ1-2, reads DGGITQSPKYLFRKEGQNVTLSCEQNLNHDAMYWYRQDPGQGLRLIYYSQIVNDFQKGDIAEGYSVSREKKESFPLTVTSAQKNPTAFYLCASSIGAAINYGYTFGSGTRLTVV.

The chain couples TRBV7-2 to TRBJ1-2; D unclear. The CDR3 length is 13 residues. Germline lookup yields CDR1 SGHTA and CDR2 FQGNSA. Trimming cost V 3 bases and J 5 bases, with 10 bases left between them. The CDR3 region has the DNA TGTGCCAGCAGCTTCGGCCAGCGTTATGGCTACACCTTC. It codes for CASSFGQRYGYTF.

J is TRBJ1-2 and V is TRBV25-1, with 9 bases fitting TRBD1. Germline CDR1 reads MGHDK; CDR2 reads SYGVNS. V lost 3 bases to trimming and J lost 8 bases; unmatched junction nucleotides: 4. CDR3 length: 13 residues. The CDR3 here is CASSEGTGKGYTF. Written as DNA, the CDR3 is TGTGCCAGCAGTGAGGGGACAGGGAAAGGCTACACCTTC.